The 16 T cell receptor beta chains reported below all come from one sample, sequenced in a study of T cell responses to AZD1222 COVID-19 vaccine. Clones were sequenced by immunoSEQ multiplex PCR, and TCRdb holds only the in-frame ones, with some missing. The sample lists 95,000 to 150,000 clones; roughly 90% were seen once. Sequencing used peripheral blood, obtained 28 days after the second AZD1222 dose. These receptors were collected from an adult who received the AZD1222 COVID-19 vaccine.

V gene TRBV2 combines with J gene TRBJ1-3, with D possibly TRBD1 on 5 matching bases. Germline V gene sequence: CDR1 SNHLY, CDR2 FYNNEI. Trimming removed 0 bases at V and 1 base at J, with 7 bases between. The length of the CDR3 is 15 residues. In DNA, the CDR3 is TGTGCCAGCAGTGAAGCATGGGGGTCTGGAAACACCATATATTTT. Residues: CASSEAWGSGNTIYF.

The rearrangement joins TRBV5-4 to TRBJ1-1; no clear D gene. The germline V gene has CDR1 SGHNT and CDR2 YYREEE (reference sequence). Trimming cost V 1 base and J 1 base, with 8 bases left between them. The CDR3 is made up of 14 amino acids. The CDR3 DNA sequence: TGTGCCAGCAGCTTGAGAGGCGGGAACACTGAAGCTTTCTTT. It yields the protein CASSLRGGNTEAFF.

V and J are TRBV7-6 and TRBJ2-7; D gene ambiguous. V was shortened by 0 bases and J by 5 bases, with 8 bases between the two germline ends. The CDR3 contains 13 residues. The V gene's germline CDR1 is SGHVS and CDR2 FNYEAQ. Here the CDR3 DNA reads TGTGCCAGCAGCTTAGCACTCCGGAACGAGCAGTACTTC. This gives the protein CASSLALRNEQYF.

The chain has TRBV7-2 and TRBJ2-7; D is uncertain. Germline V CDR1 and CDR2: SGHTA, FQGNSA. The CDR3 loop spans 12 amino acids. The V end lost 7 bases, the J end lost 2 bases, and 9 bases lay between the germline ends. CDR3 nucleotide sequence: TGTGCCAGCACGGACGTTCCCTACGAGCAGTACTTC. Translation: CASTDVPYEQYF.

This clone was seen once. J is TRBJ2-7 and V is TRBV11-3; D is uncertain. The V end lost 5 bases, the J end lost 0 bases, and 5 bases lay between the germline ends. Germline V CDR1 and CDR2: SGHNT, YENEEA. CDR3 size: 12 residues. The CDR3 sequence: CASSRSSYEQYF. The DNA of the CDR3 is TGTGCCAGCAGCCGGAGCTCCTACGAGCAGTACTTC.

V usage is TRBV3-1 (or the pseudogene TRBV3-2) and J usage is TRBJ1-2; D may be TRBD1 (6 bases). Germline CDR1 LGHDT, CDR2 YNNKEL (reference sequence). The germline V and J ends were trimmed by 1 base and 5 bases, with 14 bases remaining between them. The CDR3 is made up of 15 amino acids. The CDR3 DNA is TGTGCCAGCAGCCAAGGGCCGGGGGGCTTATATGGCTACACCTTC. This gives the protein CASSQGPGGLYGYTF.

The chain links TRBV21-1 to TRBJ1-1. TRBV21-1 is a pseudogene locus. CDR3 length: 15 residues. The CDR3 loop is CASSKVAEMNTEAFF. CDR3 bases: TGTGCCAGCAGCAAAGTCGCTGAAATGAACACTGAAGCTTTCTTT.

The CDR3 DNA is TGTGCCAGTAGGACTGCAGGGGTTGGTTCACCCCTCCACTTT. Amino acid sequence: CASRTAGVGSPLHF. This chain links TRBV19 with TRBJ1-6; D perhaps matches TRBD1 (6 bases). Trimming stripped 6 bases from V and 9 bases from J, with 15 bases between. Looked up from germline, CDR1 is LNHDA and CDR2 is SQIVND (reference sequence). The CDR3 is 14 amino acids.

CDR3 sequence (DNA): TGTGCCAGCAGCCCGAGGACAGCCTACGAGCAGTACTTC. Its translation: CASSPRTAYEQYF. V is TRBV3-1 (or the pseudogene TRBV3-2) and J is TRBJ2-7, with TRBD1 as a possible D gene (6 bases). Trimming shortened V by 4 bases and J by 2 bases, and 9 bases separated the two germline ends. The CDR3 sequence is 13 residues long. CDR1 LGHDT and CDR2 YNNKEL come from the germline V gene (reference sequence).

This clone is a singleton in its sample. CDR3 sequence (DNA): TGTGCCAGCTTATTATCACTGGGCAATTCACCCCTCCACTTT. As protein: CASLLSLGNSPLHF. J is TRBJ1-6 and V is TRBV28; D is uncertain. Looked up from germline, CDR1 is MDHEN and CDR2 is SYDVKM. V was clipped by 8 bases and J by 7 bases, with 15 bases between them. CDR3 size: 14 residues.

The chain couples TRBV27 to TRBJ2-7; TRBD1 aligns across 7 bases. CDR1 MNHEY and CDR2 SMNVEV come from the germline V gene (reference sequence). This CDR3 is built from 14 residues. After removal of 0 bases from V and 4 bases from J, the junction contained 3 bases not matched to a gene. The CDR3 nucleotides are TGTGCCAGCAGTTTATCAACAGGGGCATACGAGCAGTACTTC. Translating it yields CASSLSTGAYEQYF.

In its sample, this clone was seen once. Other DNA sequences of this sample code for an identical CDR3. This chain joins TRBV5-1 and TRBJ2-7; D is unresolved. V lost 2 bases and J lost 4, with 4 bases in between. The CDR3 covers 11 residues. Germline V gene sequence: CDR1 SGHRS, CDR2 YFSETQ. The CDR3 protein is CASSLAYEQYF. The CDR3 DNA reads as TGCGCCAGCAGCTTAGCGTACGAGCAGTACTTC.

The chain joins TRBV28 to TRBJ2-5, with D tentatively TRBD2 (6 bases). The CDR3 length is 13 residues. CDR1 MDHEN and CDR2 SYDVKM come from the germline V gene. Deletions cut 0 bases from V and 4 bases from J, with 6 bases between. This CDR3 is CASSLWGGETQYF. DNA for the CDR3: TGTGCCAGCAGTTTATGGGGGGGAGAGACCCAGTACTTC.

This clone showed up just once. The chain is built from TRBV6-2 or TRBV6-3 and TRBJ2-5, with D unresolved. The CDR3 is 13 residues long. CDR1 and CDR2 from the germline V gene are MNHEY and SVGEGT. V was pared by 2 bases and J by 4 bases, with 8 bases between. The CDR3 loop reads CASSYESLETQYF. Written as DNA, the CDR3 is TGTGCCAGCAGTTACGAGAGTCTAGAGACCCAGTACTTC.

V gene TRBV23-1 combines with J gene TRBJ2-7, with 10 nucleotides matching TRBD1. TRBV23-1 is filed as an ORF, its function uncertain. The CDR3 is 17 amino acids. V shed 3 bases, J shed 4 bases, and the junction held 12 bases outside the gene matches. CDR3 bases: TGCGCCAGCAGTCAGGGTAAACTCCGGGACAGGGGTTACGAGCAGTACTTC. This gives the protein CASSQGKLRDRGYEQYF.

This chain connects TRBV5-1 to TRBJ1-1; D is uncertain. Germline V gene lookup returns CDR1 SGHRS and CDR2 YFSETQ. Trimming shortened V by 2 bases and J by 3 bases, and 14 bases separated the two germline ends. The CDR3 is 15 residues long. The CDR3 sequence: CASSLSVVLDTEAFF. The CDR3 bases are TGCGCCAGCAGCTTATCAGTCGTGTTAGACACTGAAGCTTTCTTT.